One and the same sample provided the 25 T cell receptor beta chains below, sequenced in a study of identical twins. A single record per CDR3 protein comes from TCRdb applying MiXCR to the 5' RACE reads. The data show roughly 690,000 distinct CDR3 sequences, roughly 6.2% seen once. Sequencing was done on a sample of naive T cells sorted from blood. The source is a man between 18 and 35 years old in good health.

This chain connects TRBV9 to TRBJ2-1; TRBD2 matches 13 bases. The CDR3 consists of 15 residues. Germline V CDR1 and CDR2: SGDLS, YYNGEE. The J segment lost 8 bases and the V segment lost 3 bases, leaving 5 bases of the junction unmatched. The DNA for the CDR3 is TGTGCCAGCAGCGGTAGGACTAGCGGGAGTTATGAGCAGTTCTTC. This encodes CASSGRTSGSYEQFF.

A word on this clonotype: A read error may produce the germline difference seen at one junction end. The V call is TRBV14, the J call TRBJ2-3; D call uncertain. The CDR3 has 16 residues. Per germline, CDR1 SGHDN and CDR2 FVKESK. The CDR3 DNA is TGTGCCAGCACCCAAGGGTCCGGAGCTAGCACAGATACGCAGTATTTT. Its protein is CASTQGSGASTDTQYF.

This clonotype was seen a handful of times. This CDR3 reads CSVEGLAGSETQYF. The CDR3 coding sequence is TGCAGCGTTGAAGGCCTAGCGGGATCGGAGACCCAGTACTTC. The chain employs TRBV29-1 and TRBJ2-5; 9 positions match TRBD2. The length of the CDR3 is 14 residues. Germline CDR1 and CDR2: SQVTM and ANQGSEA. V trimming: 1 base; J trimming: 5 bases; junction bases outside the gene matches: 5.

This clonotype has just a few counts. This chain links TRBV27 with TRBJ2-7, with D hard to call. V was cut by 8 bases and J by 3 bases, with 20 bases left in between. Looked up from germline, CDR1 is MNHEY and CDR2 is SMNVEV (reference sequence). The CDR3 has 15 amino acids. The CDR3 spells CASRLTGRNNYEQYV. In DNA form, the CDR3 reads TGTGCCAGCCGATTAACTGGACGGAACAACTACGAGCAGTACGTC.

This clonotype was observed a handful of times. CDR3 sequence (DNA): TGCGCCAGCAGCCAAGATCACGGCGGGAGCTCCTACGAGCAGTACTTC. This sequence encodes CASSQDHGGSSYEQYF. The rearrangement uses TRBV4-3 and TRBJ2-7; 7 bases map to TRBD2. V shed 0 bases, J shed 0 bases, and the junction held 5 bases outside the gene matches. This CDR3 has 16 amino acids. The germline CDR1 and CDR2 sequences are LGHNA and YSLEER.

The chain recombines TRBV2 with TRBJ2-3; either TRBD1 or TRBD2 may supply D (5 bases each). Germline V gives CDR1 SNHLY, CDR2 FYNNEI. Trimming removed 8 bases from V and 6 bases from J, with 24 bases in between. The CDR3 is 16 residues long. DNA of the CDR3: TGTGCCAGCGTCCGCTCCGGGACGGCATTTGACGATACGCAGTATTTT. As protein: CASVRSGTAFDDTQYF.

This clonotype was seen more than once but under ten times. CDR3 loop: CASSPVNTIYF. For the CDR3, the DNA is TGTGCCAGCAGTCCCGTAAACACCATATATTTT. V gene TRBV12-3 or TRBV12-4 combines with J gene TRBJ1-3; the D is unclear. Deletions cut 5 bases from V and 6 bases from J, with 5 bases between. This CDR3 spans 11 amino acids.

Only a few counts were recorded for this clonotype. The chain uses TRBV4-1 and TRBJ2-4; D is ambiguous. The ends were cut back, 3 bases at V and 6 bases at J, with 9 bases in the middle. Germline V CDR1 and CDR2: MGHRA, YSYEKL. The CDR3 has 13 residues. CDR3 sequence (DNA): TGCGCCAGCAGCCAGGTGTCGGGAAACATTCAGTACTTC. Its translation is CASSQVSGNIQYF.

This clonotype appeared many times. The V and J genes are TRBV12-3 or TRBV12-4 and TRBJ2-5, with 11 bases fitting TRBD2. V was pared by 4 bases and J by 4 bases, with 8 bases of the junction left unmatched. The CDR3 is 16 residues long. The CDR3 sequence is CASSSPSGRRRETQYF. The CDR3, as DNA: TGTGCCAGCAGTTCCCCTAGCGGGAGGAGAAGAGAGACCCAGTACTTC.

V gene TRBV12-3 or TRBV12-4 combines with J gene TRBJ1-1; unclear D gene. The CDR3 consists of 13 residues. V lost 8 bases to trimming and J lost 1 base, with 11 bases between them. CDR3 loop: CASERRGNTEAFF. The CDR3 DNA follows: TGTGCCAGCGAACGGCGGGGGAACACTGAAGCTTTCTTT.

This clonotype came up a few times. This chain joins TRBV7-6 and TRBJ2-7, with 10 bases that match TRBD2. CDR3 size: 16 residues. Germline-derived CDR1 and CDR2 are SGHVS and FNYEAQ. The V segment lost 2 bases and the J segment 7 bases; nucleotides outside the gene matches: 11. As DNA, the CDR3 is TGTGCCAGCAGCTTACAGCGGGAGGGTAGTTGGCGAGAGCAGTACTTC. Its protein is CASSLQREGSWREQYF.

The chain carries TRBV28 and TRBJ1-2, with unresolved D. The V gene lost 3 bases and the J gene lost 3 bases, with 11 bases spanning the gap. This CDR3 is built from 14 residues. From germline, CDR1 is MDHEN and CDR2 SYDVKM. For the CDR3, the DNA is TGTGCCAGCAGTTTCATCCCGGGCGACTATGGCTACACCTTC. Encoded protein: CASSFIPGDYGYTF.

V usage is TRBV30 and J usage is TRBJ2-1; 8 nucleotides line up with TRBD2. V was clipped by 5 bases and J by 5 bases; unmatched bases: 8. The CDR3 length is 14 residues. Germline assignment: CDR1 GTSNPN and CDR2 SVGIG (reference sequence). The CDR3 loop is CAWLIAGRNNEQFF. The CDR3 region has the DNA TGTGCCTGGCTCATAGCGGGACGAAACAATGAGCAGTTCTTC.

The chain combines TRBV15 with TRBJ1-2; D gene unclear. Germline assignment: CDR1 LNHNV and CDR2 YYDKDF (reference sequence). The CDR3 is 16 amino acids. Trimming took 6 bases from V and 7 from J, leaving 24 bases between them. The CDR3 sequence: CATRRYQDGVKRGYTF. The CDR3 nucleotides read TGTGCCACCAGAAGGTACCAGGACGGAGTAAAGCGTGGCTACACCTTC. The entire variable domain, with the rest obtained from reference TRBV15 and TRBJ1-2, is as follows: DAMVIQNPRYQVTQFGKPVTLSCSQTLNHNVMYWYQQKSSQAPKLLFHYYDKDFNNEADTPDNFQSRRPNTSFCFLDIRSPGLGDTAMYLCATRRYQDGVKRGYTFGSGTRLTVV.

This clonotype was recorded many times. V gene TRBV12-3 or TRBV12-4 combines with J gene TRBJ2-5; 7 bases map to TRBD2. Germline trimming cut 7 bases from V and 5 bases from J; bases unmatched to any gene: 10. This CDR3 is 14 amino acids long. As DNA, the CDR3 is TGTGCCAGCACCCGGGCGATGGGGGGGGAGACCCAGTACTTC. Its translation is CASTRAMGGETQYF.

This clonotype has a count of ten or more. The V and J genes are TRBV20-1 and TRBJ2-1; a possible D gene is TRBD2 (6 bases). This CDR3 contains 14 residues. The germline V gene has CDR1 DFQATT and CDR2 SNEGSKA (reference sequence). Trimming took off 3 bases at V and 4 bases at J, with 13 bases between the two ends. CDR3 amino acids: CSASGSGSYNEQFF. CDR3 DNA sequence: TGCAGTGCTAGTGGAAGCGGGTCGTACAATGAGCAGTTCTTC.

Ten or more counts support this clonotype. The V and J genes are TRBV5-1 and TRBJ1-4; D is ambiguous. The V gene lost 4 bases and the J gene lost 5 bases, with 15 bases spanning the gap. Germline CDR1 and CDR2: SGHRS and YFSETQ. The CDR3 sequence is 15 residues long. The CDR3 region has the DNA TGCGCCAGCAGCCCAAGCCCAGGAGTAAATGAAAAACTGTTTTTT. Its protein product is CASSPSPGVNEKLFF. Drawing the rest from reference TRBV5-1 and TRBJ1-4, the complete variable domain is KAGVTQTPRYLIKTRGQQVTLSCSPISGHRSVSWYQQTPGQGLQFLFEYFSETQRNKGNFPGRFSGRQFSNSRSEMNVSTLELGDSALYLCASSPSPGVNEKLFFGSGTQLSVL.

This clonotype occurred a few times. J is TRBJ2-1 and V is TRBV3-1; weak D call: TRBD2 (5 bases). CDR1 and CDR2 (germline): LGHDT, YNNKEL (reference sequence). The CDR3 runs to 14 residues. With 4 bases removed from V and 5 bases from J, the gap between germline ends came to 12 bases. The CDR3 protein is CASSLRELNNEQFF. Here the CDR3 DNA reads TGTGCCAGCAGCCTTAGGGAGCTTAACAATGAGCAGTTCTTC.

The rearrangement uses TRBV4-2 and TRBJ2-7; 7 positions agree with TRBD2. The CDR3 is made up of 17 amino acids. The ends lost 0 bases at V and 5 bases at J; junction bases unmatched: 13. Germline CDR1 and CDR2: LGHNA and YNFKEQ. CDR3 nucleotide sequence: TGTGCCAGCAGCCAAGATCCTGAGGGGAGGGGCACCCACGAGCAGTACTTC. Its protein is CASSQDPEGRGTHEQYF.

This clonotype has at least ten counts. This chain connects TRBV5-1 to TRBJ2-2; D possibly matches TRBD1 or TRBD2 (5 bases each). The length of the CDR3 is 15 residues. The germline V gene encodes CDR1 SGHRS and CDR2 YFSETQ. V was shortened by 4 bases and J by 2 bases, with 12 bases between the two germline ends. The CDR3 nucleotides are TGCGCCAGCAGCCCGGGACCTAGTAACACCGGGGAGCTGTTTTTT. Its translation is CASSPGPSNTGELFF.

This clonotype occurred many times. The chain carries TRBV24-1 and TRBJ2-1; TRBD2 is a possible D gene (6 bases). Between the trimmed V and J ends, which lost 5 bases and 2 bases, there was a span of 12 bases. Looked up from germline, CDR1 is KGHDR and CDR2 is SFDVKD. The CDR3 totals 15 residues. CDR3 amino acids: CATSARGITYNEQFF. DNA for the CDR3: TGTGCCACCAGTGCCCGGGGGATCACCTACAATGAGCAGTTCTTC.

This clonotype was picked up many times. This chain connects TRBV12-3 or TRBV12-4 to TRBJ2-4; 7 nucleotides agree with TRBD2. This CDR3 comprises 16 residues. V gave up 4 bases and J gave up 0 bases; unmatched junction bases: 6. CDR3 region: CASSWSGDLAKNIQYF. The CDR3, as DNA: TGTGCCAGCAGTTGGAGCGGGGATTTAGCCAAAAACATTCAGTACTTC.

This clonotype was recorded many times. The chain combines TRBV12-3 or TRBV12-4 with TRBJ1-4, with TRBD1 as a possible D gene (5 bases). With 8 bases removed from V and 14 bases from J, the gap between germline ends came to 18 bases. The CDR3 extends over 12 amino acids. The CDR3 spells CASAGPAKGLFF. The CDR3 DNA reads as TGTGCCAGCGCGGGGCCCGCAAAAGGGCTGTTTTTT.

In its sample, this clonotype was seen once. The J gene is TRBJ2-5, the V gene TRBV5-1; TRBD2 might be the D (6 bases). The CDR3 loop spans 15 amino acids. Germline assignment: CDR1 SGHRS and CDR2 YFSETQ. The V gene lost 1 base and the J gene lost 4 bases, with 14 bases spanning the gap. The CDR3 protein is CASSLQLAIGETQYF. The CDR3 nucleotides are TGCGCCAGCAGCTTGCAGCTAGCGATCGGAGAGACCCAGTACTTC. The complete variable domain, with remaining parts taken from reference TRBV5-1 and TRBJ2-5, reads KAGVTQTPRYLIKTRGQQVTLSCSPISGHRSVSWYQQTPGQGLQFLFEYFSETQRNKGNFPGRFSGRQFSNSRSEMNVSTLELGDSALYLCASSLQLAIGETQYFGPGTRLLVL.

The chain carries TRBV7-9 and TRBJ2-3; D gene ambiguous. The germline gives CDR1 SEHNR, CDR2 FQNEAQ (reference sequence). Between the trimmed V and J ends, which lost 2 bases and 5 bases, there was a span of 14 bases. The CDR3 has 15 amino acids. The CDR3 loop is CASSLSSWPGDTQYF. DNA for the CDR3: TGTGCCAGCAGCTTAAGTTCTTGGCCCGGAGATACGCAGTATTTT.